This T cell receptor (beta chain) was captured in a study of regulatory T cells in long-lasting Graves disease. Across the study: Graves' patients (newly diagnosed) had been on antithyroid drugs under 3 months.

Trimming cost V 1 base and J 0 bases, with 10 bases left between them. The CDR3 consists of 16 residues. Germline CDR1 SGHTA, CDR2 FQGNSA. Arm-PCR of CDR3 regions and iRepertoire HTBI primers were the basis on which TCR beta libraries were built. Each CDR3 protein is one row after TCRdb ran MiXCR on the multiplex PCR reads. This table holds 450,000 to 600,000 distinct CDR3 sequences, roughly 13% found once. Turning to this clonotype: Its antigen is as yet unknown.

Time point in this sample: newly diagnosed GD, antithyroid drugs for less than 3 months. There was RNA extracted from PBMCs, and the TCR library was made from it. Patients came from an endocrinology department in Xi'an, China. Study-wide results and limits: New patients shared fewer public clonotypes (more than 850) than persistent patients did (approximately 3,000).

The same data also went into a second study, on T cells in Graves' hyperthyroidism and ophthalmopathy. That work contributes: Among clonotypes expanded in thyroid above 0.001, most were also found in blood.

This clonotype was obtained from a man aged 25-45 years with Graves disease. V usage is TRBV7-2 and J usage is TRBJ1-5, with D unclear. Sample: peripheral blood mononuclear cells (PBMCs), taken at new diagnosis, from a patient treated with antithyroid drugs. CDR3 DNA sequence: TGTGCCAGCAGCTTAGGACCGGTGTATAGCAATCAGCCCCAGCATTTT. It translates to CASSLGPVYSNQPQHF.